A single TCR beta chain is shown here with its context. What it binds is unknown. The data derive from a study of Ad26.COV2.S vaccination and SARS-CoV-2 variants. Sequencing was performed with immunoSEQ multiplex PCR; in TCRdb, only in-frame clones are kept and a portion is missing. The table has about 680,000 clones, approximately 88% seen once. Study-wide points: Substantial breadth was reported for post-vaccination spike-specific CD8+ and CD4+ T cells. The analyses of TCR breadth and depth may have understated the size of total T cell responses. Comparable non-spike TCR breadth was observed in vaccine and placebo recipients.

The treatment was: about 20 received Ad26.COV2.S at low or high dose, single or two shots; about 5 received placebo; per-sample allocation not given. Day 63 after the first injection of vaccine or placebo was the sampling time. Wuhan-strain spike was delivered by a replication-incompetent Ad26 vector. The input for sequencing was peripheral blood, taken in a trial of Ad26.COV2.S vaccine versus placebo. The source of this sequence is a person aged 18 to 59 who received the Ad26.COV2.S COVID-19 vaccine or a placebo.

CDR3 DNA sequence: TGTGCCACCAGCAGACCAGCGGAAACTAGCACAGATACGCAGTATTTT. This codes for CATSRPAETSTDTQYF. The chain uses TRBV15 and TRBJ2-3, with D possibly being TRBD2 (5 bases). CDR1 LNHNV and CDR2 YYDKDF come from the germline V gene (reference sequence). The CDR3 covers 16 residues. Trimming left V 2 bases short and J 0 bases short, with 12 bases between. Combining the CDR3 with reference TRBV15 and TRBJ2-3 gives the whole variable domain DAMVIQNPRYQVTQFGKPVTLSCSQTLNHNVMYWYQQKSSQAPKLLFHYYDKDFNNEADTPDNFQSRRPNTSFCFLDIRSPGLGDTAMYLCATSRPAETSTDTQYFGPGTRLTVL.